These T cell receptor beta chains were read from a single sample in a study of graft-versus-host responses after intestinal transplantation. Antigen specificity for these receptors is unknown. TCRdb keeps only in-frame clones here, not all; method: immunoSEQ multiplex PCR. The top ten hold more than 0.15% of the sample, which has tens of thousands of clones, 94% seen once. Here the sequenced sample was unstimulated CD4+ T cells sorted from spleen or lymph node cells, taken before transplant. These receptors all come from a human donor who was the organ donor for an intestinal transplant. Both conserved end residues are part of each CDR3. The D gene is left open where the match is weak. Only some rows state a clone size, as once, few, many or a class for expanded clones.

d_gene: TRBD1
v_gene: TRBV7-9
j_gene: TRBJ1-1
abundance: NA
CDR3nt: TGTGCCAGCAGCGAAGGACAGGGGGCATCCACTGAAGCTTTCTTT
CDR3aa: CASSEGQGASTEAFF

d_gene: NA
v_gene: TRBV28
j_gene: TRBJ1-1
abundance: NA
CDR3nt: TGTGCCAGCAGTTTACTTTTTCGAGGCACTGAAGCTTTCTTT
CDR3aa: CASSLLFRGTEAFF

d_gene: NA
v_gene: TRBV11-2
j_gene: TRBJ1-2
abundance: NA
CDR3nt: TGTGCCAGCAGCTTAGTGGGGGGTGGCTACACCTTC
CDR3aa: CASSLVGGGYTF

d_gene: TRBD1
v_gene: TRBV6-6
j_gene: TRBJ2-7
abundance: NA
CDR3nt: TGTGCCAGCAGTTACTCGATGGGACAGGGGGGTTACGAGCAGTACTTC
CDR3aa: CASSYSMGQGGYEQYF

d_gene: NA
v_gene: TRBV10-3
j_gene: TRBJ2-1
abundance: once
CDR3nt: TGTGCCATCAGTGAGTCGAACGGGGGCTCCTACAATGAGCAGTTCTTC
CDR3aa: CAISESNGGSYNEQFF

d_gene: TRBD1
v_gene: TRBV7-7
j_gene: TRBJ2-5
abundance: NA
CDR3nt: TGTGCTAGCAGCCCTGGGACAGCGGAGACCCAGTACTTC
CDR3aa: CASSPGTAETQYF

d_gene: NA
v_gene: TRBV5-4
j_gene: TRBJ2-5
abundance: NA
CDR3nt: TGTGCCAGCAGCCAAAGAAGCGCGTACCAAGAGACCCAGTACTTC
CDR3aa: CASSQRSAYQETQYF

d_gene: NA
v_gene: TRBV12-5
j_gene: TRBJ1-1
abundance: NA
CDR3nt: TGTGCTAGTGGTTTGATGGGGGGCGAGCTGAGCGTGACTGAAGCTTTCTTT
CDR3aa: CASGLMGGELSVTEAFF

d_gene: TRBD1
v_gene: TRBV5-4
j_gene: TRBJ1-2
abundance: NA
CDR3nt: TGTGCCAGCAGCTTCTCGGGACAGAATGGCTACACCTTC
CDR3aa: CASSFSGQNGYTF

d_gene: TRBD1
v_gene: TRBV10-2
j_gene: TRBJ1-6
abundance: once
CDR3nt: TGCGCCTCTGATTTGGCAGGGGGAGATTCACCCCTCCACTTT
CDR3aa: CASDLAGGDSPLHF

d_gene: TRBD1
v_gene: TRBV28
j_gene: TRBJ1-2
abundance: NA
CDR3nt: TGTGCCAGCAGTACGGGGACAGGACGATATGGCTACACCTTC
CDR3aa: CASSTGTGRYGYTF

d_gene: NA
v_gene: TRBV28
j_gene: TRBJ1-3
abundance: NA
CDR3nt: TGTGCCAGCAGCAGCCAGGGCTCCGGAAACACCATATATTTT
CDR3aa: CASSSQGSGNTIYF

d_gene: NA
v_gene: TRBV6-1
j_gene: TRBJ1-2
abundance: NA
CDR3nt: TGTGCCAGCCAGACTCTCCGGATAGCTAACTATGGCTACACCTTC
CDR3aa: CASQTLRIANYGYTF

d_gene: TRBD1
v_gene: TRBV5-1
j_gene: TRBJ2-7
abundance: NA
CDR3nt: TGCGCCAGCAGCTTGTCCCCGGGACAGGGATACTACGAGCAGTACTTC
CDR3aa: CASSLSPGQGYYEQYF

d_gene: TRBD1
v_gene: TRBV4-3
j_gene: TRBJ2-2
abundance: NA
CDR3nt: TGCGCCAGCAGTCAAAATGACAGGGTCACCGGGGAGCTGTTTTTT
CDR3aa: CASSQNDRVTGELFF

d_gene: TRBD1
v_gene: TRBV30
j_gene: TRBJ2-5
abundance: NA
CDR3nt: TGTGCCTGGACCCGGGACAGCTTTTCCGAGACCCAGTACTTC
CDR3aa: CAWTRDSFSETQYF

d_gene: NA
v_gene: TRBV19
j_gene: TRBJ1-2
abundance: NA
CDR3nt: TGTGCCAGTTCACCCGGATTTTCCCGGGTCGCCTACACCTTC
CDR3aa: CASSPGFSRVAYTF